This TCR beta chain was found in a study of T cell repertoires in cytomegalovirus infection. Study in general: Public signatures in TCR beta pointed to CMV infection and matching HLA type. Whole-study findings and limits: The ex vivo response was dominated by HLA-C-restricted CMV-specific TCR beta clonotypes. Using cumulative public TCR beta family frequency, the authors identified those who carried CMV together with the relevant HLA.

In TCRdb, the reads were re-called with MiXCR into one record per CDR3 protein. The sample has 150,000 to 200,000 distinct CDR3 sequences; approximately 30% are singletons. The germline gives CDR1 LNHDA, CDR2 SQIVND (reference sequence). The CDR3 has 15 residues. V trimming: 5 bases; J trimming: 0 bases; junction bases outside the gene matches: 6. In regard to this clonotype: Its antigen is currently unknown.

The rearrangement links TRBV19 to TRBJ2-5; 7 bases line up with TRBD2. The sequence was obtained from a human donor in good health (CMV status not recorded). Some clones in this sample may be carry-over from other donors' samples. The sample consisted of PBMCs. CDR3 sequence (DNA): TGTGCCAGTAGTCCTCGGGAGGACAACCAAGAGACCCAGTACTTC. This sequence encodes CASSPREDNQETQYF.